The clone carrying this TCR beta chain was recorded only once. TCRdb keeps only in-frame clones here, not all; method: immunoSEQ multiplex PCR. Of tens of thousands of clones listed, under 95% are singletons. This sample is drawn from a study of OX40 agonist ivuxolimab in advanced cancers. The CDR3 contains 15 residues. Germline CDR1 reads SGHTA; CDR2 reads FQGNSA. Trimming shortened V by 5 bases and J by 6 bases, and 19 bases separated the two germline ends. The genes are TRBV7-2 and TRBJ2-5, with TRBD1 as a possible D gene (6 bases). This specimen consisted of CD4+ or CD8+ T cells sorted from blood, obtained in a trial of the OX40 agonist ivuxolimab. This clonotype was sampled from an adult with an advanced solid tumor such as melanoma, head and neck, liver or kidney cancer. The CDR3 sequence is CASSPQGGYPKTQYF. DNA for the CDR3: TGTGCCAGCAGCCCACAGGGCGGGTACCCCAAGACCCAGTACTTC.